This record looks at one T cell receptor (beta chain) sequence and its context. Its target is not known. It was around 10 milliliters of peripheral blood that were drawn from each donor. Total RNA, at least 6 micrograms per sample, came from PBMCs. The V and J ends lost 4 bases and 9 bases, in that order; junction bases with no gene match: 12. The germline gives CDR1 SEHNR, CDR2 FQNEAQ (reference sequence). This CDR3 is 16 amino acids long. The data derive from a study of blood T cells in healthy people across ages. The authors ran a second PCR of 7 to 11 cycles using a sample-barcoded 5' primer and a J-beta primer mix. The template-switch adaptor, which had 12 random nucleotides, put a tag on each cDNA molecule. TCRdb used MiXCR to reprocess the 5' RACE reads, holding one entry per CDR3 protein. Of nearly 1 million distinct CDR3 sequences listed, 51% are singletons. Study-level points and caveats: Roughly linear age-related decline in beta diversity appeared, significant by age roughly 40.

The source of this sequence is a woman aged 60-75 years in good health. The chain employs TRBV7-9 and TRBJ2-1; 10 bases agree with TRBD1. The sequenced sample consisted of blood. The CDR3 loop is CASSYDRGQGHGEQFF. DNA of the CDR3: TGTGCCAGCAGCTACGACAGGGGGCAGGGACACGGTGAGCAGTTCTTC.